Below are 8 T cell receptor beta chains sequenced from a single sample in a study of CD8 T cells in Susac syndrome. Roughly 0.45 to 1 ug RNA was reverse transcribed with random hexamers. TCRdb recomputed calls from the immunoSEQ multiplex PCR reads with MiXCR, one row per CDR3 protein. The sample contains about 200,000 distinct CDR3 sequences, about 91% of which appear only once. The sample taken for sequencing was CD4+ T cells from PBMCs. All receptors come from a human donor with Susac syndrome.

The chain is built from TRBV7-3 and TRBJ2-1, with TRBD2 matching over 9 bases. The CDR3 covers 14 residues. Germline V gene sequence: CDR1 SGHTA, CDR2 FQGTGA. J was trimmed by 8 bases and V by 1 base; bases with no gene match: 3. The CDR3 sequence: CASSLSGRVHEQFF. The CDR3 DNA reads as TGTGCCAGCAGCTTAAGCGGGAGGGTCCATGAGCAGTTCTTC.

This chain uses TRBV5-1 with TRBJ2-1, with D perhaps TRBD1 (5 bases). V lost 7 bases and J 8 bases, leaving 19 bases between the germline ends. This CDR3 region has 14 residues. Germline loops: CDR1 SGHRS, CDR2 YFSETQ. The CDR3 nucleotides are TGCGCCAGCCGTTCAGGGTCCTTTATCGATGAGCAGTTCTTC. Amino acid sequence: CASRSGSFIDEQFF.

J is TRBJ1-2 and V is TRBV5-6; maybe TRBD1 (6 bases). The germline V and J ends were trimmed by 6 bases and 8 bases, with 23 bases remaining between them. Germline V gene sequence: CDR1 SGHDT, CDR2 YYEEEE. CDR3 length: 15 amino acids. CDR3 DNA: TGTGCCAGCAAGTTGCAGGGTGAAACGGGGGCCGGCTACACCTTC. Protein sequence: CASKLQGETGAGYTF.

CDR3 nucleotides: TGTGCCAGCAGTGTGGGAGACAGGGTAAACACTGAAGCTTTCTTT. Residues: CASSVGDRVNTEAFF. This chain connects TRBV6-1 to TRBJ1-1, with 7 bases that match TRBD1. V shed 4 bases, J shed 2 bases, and the junction held 7 bases outside the gene matches. This CDR3 spans 15 amino acids. Germline assignment: CDR1 MNHNS and CDR2 SASEGT.

This clonotype came up a few times. This chain joins TRBV7-9 and TRBJ2-7; no definite D call. CDR3 length: 13 residues. CDR1 SEHNR and CDR2 FQNEAQ come from the germline V gene (reference sequence). The V end lost 2 bases, the J end lost 2 bases, and 7 bases lay between the germline ends. DNA for the CDR3: TGTGCCAGCAGCTTAACCGAGCCCTACGAGCAGTACTTC. Amino acids: CASSLTEPYEQYF. Using reference TRBV7-9 and TRBJ2-7 for the parts outside the CDR3, the full variable domain is DTGVSQNPRHKITKRGQNVTFRCDPISEHNRLYWYRQTLGQGPEFLTYFQNEAQLEKSRLLSDRFSAERPKGSFSTLEIQRTEQGDSAMYLCASSLTEPYEQYFGPGTRLTVT.

The chain is built from TRBV20-1 and TRBJ2-3; 8 nucleotides match TRBD2. The CDR3 has 14 residues. V shed 6 bases, J shed 0 bases, and the junction held 5 bases outside the gene matches. Germline CDR1 and CDR2: DFQATT and SNEGSKA (reference sequence). The CDR3 loop reads CSADSGVSTDTQYF. CDR3 nucleotide sequence: TGCAGTGCCGATAGCGGGGTGAGCACAGATACGCAGTATTTT.

V is TRBV24-1 and J is TRBJ2-7; TRBD2 agrees at 12 bases. The CDR3 sequence is 24 residues long. V lost 2 bases, J lost 3 bases, and 28 bases stayed unmatched. Per the germline V gene, CDR1 is KGHDR and CDR2 is SFDVKD. CDR3 DNA: TGTGCCACCAGTGATTCCAACAAAAGACAGGCGAGCCGACTAGCGGGAGAGATCGACTACGAGCAGTACTTC. It translates to CATSDSNKRQASRLAGEIDYEQYF.

This chain links TRBV24-1 with TRBJ2-1; 10 bases line up with TRBD2. This CDR3 spans 14 amino acids. The ends lost 4 bases at V and 5 bases at J; junction bases unmatched: 1. The germline V gene has CDR1 KGHDR and CDR2 SFDVKD. CDR3 sequence reads: CATSETSGDNEQFF. The CDR3 DNA reads TGTGCCACCAGTGAAACTAGCGGGGACAATGAGCAGTTCTTC.